These T cell receptor beta chains were read from a single sample in a study of blood T cell repertoires in COVID-19. The protocol was immunoSEQ multiplex PCR, while the TCRdb copy is restricted to in-frame clones and leaves out a portion. The table shows some 38,000 clones, with less than 85% occurring only once. The sample consisted of peripheral blood. The receptors shown here come from a woman in her 70s with acute or convalescent COVID-19. Each CDR3 is given with its conserved first and last residue. The D gene is left open where the match is weak. Only part of the rows carry a size: once, few, many, or a class if the clone is expanded.

>TRBJ1-6|TRBV15|.|.
TGTGCCACCAGCAGAGATCAAAGGACAGCTAATTCACCCCTCCACTTT
CATSRDQRTANSPLHF
>TRBJ1-1|TRBV28|TRBD1|.
TGTGCCAGCAGTCCCCCGGACAGGGGGAACACTGAAGCTTTCTTT
CASSPPDRGNTEAFF
>TRBJ2-5|TRBV5-6|.|.
TGTGCCAGCAGCTTGGCGGGGGTGGAGACCCAGTACTTC
CASSLAGVETQYF
>TRBJ2-2|TRBV12-2|.|.
TGTGCAAGTCGCTTAGCGCCCTACCCGAACACCGGGGAGCTGTTTTTT
CASRLAPYPNTGELFF
>TRBJ1-2|TRBV27|.|.
TGTGCCAGCAGTCCTGAGAGTCTCAAAGGCTACACCTTC
CASSPESLKGYTF
>TRBJ1-1|TRBV7-9|.|.
TGTGCCAGCAGCCCCCGGACAGCTAACACTGAAGCTTTCTTT
CASSPRTANTEAFF
>TRBJ2-7|TRBV5-1|TRBD2|.
TGCGCCAGCAGCCACAAGCGGGAGACGTACGAGCAGTACTTC
CASSHKRETYEQYF
>TRBJ2-5|TRBV19|TRBD2|once
TGTGCCAGTAGTCTGGGAGCGGGAGTGTCAGAGACCCAGTACTTC
CASSLGAGVSETQYF
>TRBJ2-2|TRBV5-1|.|.
TGCGCCAGCAGCTTGGGAGGGACTTCGAACACCGGGGAGCTGTTTTTT
CASSLGGTSNTGELFF
>TRBJ1-1|TRBV28|.|.
TGTGCCAGCAGTTTCCCAGGCATGAACACTGAAGCTTTCTTT
CASSFPGMNTEAFF
>TRBJ2-3|TRBV7-9|.|.
TGTGCCAGCACCCACACTTGGGGGGAGAGTGAAGATACGCAGTATTTT
CASTHTWGESEDTQYF
>TRBJ2-2|TRBV5-1|.|.
TGCGCCAGCAGCTTGGTAGACACCGGGGAGCTGTTTTTT
CASSLVDTGELFF
>TRBJ1-1|TRBV18|.|few
TGTGCCAGCTCAGCCAGGGGTCCTAACACTGAAGCTTTCTTT
CASSARGPNTEAFF
>TRBJ1-4|TRBV6-5|.|.
TGTGCCAGCAAGAGACAAGCCGGAAATGAAAAACTGTTTTTT
CASKRQAGNEKLFF
>TRBJ1-4|TRBV27|.|.
TGTGCCAGCAGTGTATCCGCAGGGACTGGATGGGAAAAACTGTTTTTT
CASSVSAGTGWEKLFF
>TRBJ2-5|TRBV20-1|TRBD2|.
TGCAGTGCCAGTGAAATCGGGAGGGGGGAGACCCAGTACTTC
CSASEIGRGETQYF
>TRBJ2-3|TRBV29-1|.|.
TGCAGCGTTGAAGCTCTTCTCCTAAACACAGATACGCAGTATTTT
CSVEALLLNTDTQYF
>TRBJ1-4|TRBV29-1|.|once
TGCAGCGTTGAAGTAGTGCCCAGGGATGAAAAACTGTTTTTT
CSVEVVPRDEKLFF
>TRBJ1-1|TRBV9|.|few
TGTGCCAGCAGCGTAGACAGCGGGAACACTGAAGCTTTCTTT
CASSVDSGNTEAFF
>TRBJ2-1|TRBV29-1|.|.
TGCAGCGTAATCCGGGAAGACAATGAGCAGTTCTTC
CSVIREDNEQFF
>TRBJ2-7|TRBV7-9|.|.
TGTGCCAGCGGGGCGGATTACGAGCAGTACTTC
CASGADYEQYF
>TRBJ1-6|TRBV27|.|.
TGTGCCAGCAGTTCCCTCTATAATTCACCCCTCCACTTT
CASSSLYNSPLHF
>TRBJ2-7|TRBV12-3/TRBV12-4|TRBD1|once
TGTGCCAGCAGTTTGGGACAGTCCTACGAGCAGTACTTC
CASSLGQSYEQYF
>TRBJ1-1|TRBV5-1|.|.
TGCGCCAGCAGCTTGGGGGCGAGTTCAATGAACACTGAAGCTTTCTTT
CASSLGASSMNTEAFF
>TRBJ1-5|TRBV19|.|once
TGTGCCAGTAATTCCCAGGAACCTCAGCCCCAGCATTTT
CASNSQEPQPQHF
>TRBJ2-2|TRBV18|TRBD1|.
TGTGCCAGCTCACCGTCGGGAACAGGGGGTTCCGGGGAGCTGTTTTTT
CASSPSGTGGSGELFF
>TRBJ1-1|TRBV2|.|.
TGTGCCAGCAGTGGACAGGAGAACACTGAAGCTTTCTTT
CASSGQENTEAFF
>TRBJ2-5|TRBV4-2|.|once
TGTGCCAGCAGCCCCGGGGTCGACCGGGGAGAGACCCAGTACTTC
CASSPGVDRGETQYF
>TRBJ2-5|TRBV5-8|TRBD2|.
TGTGCCAGCAGCAATAACGGACTAGCGGGAGCAGAGACCCAGTACTTC
CASSNNGLAGAETQYF
>TRBJ1-6|TRBV11-2|.|.
TGTGCCAGCAGCTTAGGACCAGGAAAGAATTCACCCCTCCACTTT
CASSLGPGKNSPLHF
>TRBJ1-4|TRBV7-6|.|once
TGTGCCAGCAGCAATGAAGGGGAGGCTAATGAAAAACTGTTTTTT
CASSNEGEANEKLFF
>TRBJ2-5|TRBV29-1|.|.
TGCAGCGTTGAAGTCCAGGAAGAGACCCAGTACTTC
CSVEVQEETQYF
>TRBJ2-3|TRBV19|TRBD2|few
TGTGCCAGTAGTATTGGGACTAGTGAGGATACGCAGTATTTT
CASSIGTSEDTQYF
>TRBJ1-5|TRBV15|.|.
TGTGCCACCAGCAGGGGGCAGGGGAATCAGCCCCAGCATTTT
CATSRGQGNQPQHF
>TRBJ1-6|TRBV5-6|.|.
TGTGCCAGCAGCACCGACATATACAGGGATTCACCCCTCCACTTT
CASSTDIYRDSPLHF
>TRBJ2-1|TRBV7-9|.|.
TGTGCCAGCAGCTTAATAGGGCAGGGGCAGTTCTTC
CASSLIGQGQFF
>TRBJ2-5|TRBV5-1|TRBD1|.
TGCGCCAGCAGCTTGGAACCGGGACAGGGTCAGACCCAGTACTTC
CASSLEPGQGQTQYF
>TRBJ2-2|TRBV29-1|.|once
TGCAGCGTTGGCAAGGGGTTGAGGACCGGGGAGCTGTTTTTT
CSVGKGLRTGELFF
>TRBJ1-6|TRBV20-1|TRBD1|.
TGCAGTGCTAATGAACAGGGGGCAGGTAATTCACCCCTCCACTTT
CSANEQGAGNSPLHF
>TRBJ2-3|TRBV7-2|.|once
TGTGCCAGCAGCTTAGCCGGGACAAGGGGACGCACAGATACGCAGTATTTT
CASSLAGTRGRTDTQYF
>TRBJ2-7|TRBV2|.|.
TGTGCCAGCAGTCCCAGGGGCTACGAGCAGTACTTC
CASSPRGYEQYF
>TRBJ1-3|TRBV7-6|.|.
TGTGCCAGCAGCTTAGCGCGCCCAGGGTCTGGAAACACCATATATTTT
CASSLARPGSGNTIYF
>TRBJ2-7|TRBV4-1|.|few
TGCGCCAGCAGCCAAGAGCAGGACTACGAGCAGTACTTC
CASSQEQDYEQYF
>TRBJ1-2|TRBV28|TRBD1|.
TGTGCCAGCAACCCGGGACAGGGGGTCTATGGCTACACCTTC
CASNPGQGVYGYTF
>TRBJ1-1|TRBV6-5|TRBD1|.
TGTGCCAGCAGTTCCACAGGGGAAGCGGGGAACACTGAAGCTTTCTTT
CASSSTGEAGNTEAFF
>TRBJ2-5|TRBV6-5|.|.
TGTGCCAGCACCCCGAGGGAGACCCAGTACTTC
CASTPRETQYF